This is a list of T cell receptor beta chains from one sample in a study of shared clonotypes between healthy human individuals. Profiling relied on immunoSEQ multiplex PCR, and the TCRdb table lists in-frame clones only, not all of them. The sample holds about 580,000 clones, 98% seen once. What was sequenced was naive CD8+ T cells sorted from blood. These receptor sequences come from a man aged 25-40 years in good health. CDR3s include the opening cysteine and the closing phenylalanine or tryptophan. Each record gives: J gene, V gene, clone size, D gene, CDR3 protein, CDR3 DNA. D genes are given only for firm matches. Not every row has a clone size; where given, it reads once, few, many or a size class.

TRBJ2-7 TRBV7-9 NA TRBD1 CASSPADRDPYEQYF TGTGCCAGCAGCCCGGCGGACAGGGATCCCTACGAGCAGTACTTC
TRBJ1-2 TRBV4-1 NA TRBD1 CASSQNWDREDYGYTF TGCGCCAGCAGCCAAAATTGGGACAGGGAAGACTATGGCTACACCTTC
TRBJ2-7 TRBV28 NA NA CASSLRDTSYEQYF TGTGCCAGCAGTTTGAGGGACACCTCCTACGAGCAGTACTTC
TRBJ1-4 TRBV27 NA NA CASRIGAVSGEKLFF TGTGCCAGCAGAATCGGGGCCGTATCGGGTGAAAAACTGTTTTTT
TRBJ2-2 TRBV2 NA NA CASRYRDGELFF TGTGCCAGCAGATACAGGGACGGGGAGCTGTTTTTT
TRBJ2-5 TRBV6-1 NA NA CASSGWTDLQETQYF TGTGCCAGCAGTGGATGGACAGACCTTCAAGAGACCCAGTACTTC
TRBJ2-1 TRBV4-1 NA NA CASSPNGRHEQFF TGCGCCAGCAGCCCCAACGGGCGACATGAGCAGTTCTTC
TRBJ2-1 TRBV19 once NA CASSMTRSSYNEQFF TGTGCCAGTAGTATGACGAGAAGCTCCTACAATGAGCAGTTCTTC
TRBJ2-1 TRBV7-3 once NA CASSLNRAGSYNEQFF TGTGCCAGCAGCTTAAACCGGGCAGGGTCCTACAATGAGCAGTTCTTC
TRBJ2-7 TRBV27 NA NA CASSLTHSYEQYF TGTGCCAGCAGTTTAACTCATTCCTACGAGCAGTACTTC
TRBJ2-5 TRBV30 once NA CAWSVLGAAIETQYF TGTGCCTGGAGTGTACTTGGGGCGGCCATCGAGACCCAGTACTTC
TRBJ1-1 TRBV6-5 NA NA CASSYTGGSGTEAFF TGTGCCAGCAGTTACACGGGGGGCTCTGGCACTGAAGCTTTCTTT
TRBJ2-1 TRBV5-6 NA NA CASSRSSYNEQFF TGTGCCAGCAGCCGGAGCTCCTACAATGAGCAGTTCTTC
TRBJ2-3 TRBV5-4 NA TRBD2 CASSLGGRREATDTQYF TGTGCCAGCAGCTTGGGAGGTAGGCGGGAGGCCACAGATACGCAGTATTTT
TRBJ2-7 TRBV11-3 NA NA CASSGDSYEQYF TGTGCCAGCAGCGGTGACAGCTACGAGCAGTACTTC
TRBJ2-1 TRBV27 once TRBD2 CASSIGLAAYNEQFF TGTGCCAGCAGTATAGGACTAGCGGCTTACAATGAGCAGTTCTTC
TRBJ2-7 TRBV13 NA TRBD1 CASSSGTGYYEQYF TGTGCCAGCAGCTCCGGGACAGGGTATTACGAGCAGTACTTC
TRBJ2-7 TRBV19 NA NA CASSITGTPSEQYF TGTGCCAGTAGTATCACCGGGACCCCTTCCGAGCAGTACTTC
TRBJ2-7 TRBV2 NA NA CASRGGIYEQYF TGTGCCAGCAGGGGGGGTATCTACGAGCAGTACTTC
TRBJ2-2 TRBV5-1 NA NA CASLMGTGELFF TGCGCCAGTCTGATGGGCACCGGGGAGCTGTTTTTT
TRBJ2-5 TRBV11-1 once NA CASSSREKIETQYF TGTGCCAGCAGCTCTCGGGAGAAGATCGAGACCCAGTACTTC
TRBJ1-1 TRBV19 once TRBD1 CASSPLTGQGWKDTEAFF TGTGCCAGTAGCCCATTGACCGGACAGGGCTGGAAGGACACTGAAGCTTTCTTT
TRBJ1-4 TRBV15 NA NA CATSRGSGSNEKLFF TGTGCCACCAGCAGAGGATCGGGGAGTAACGAAAAACTGTTTTTT
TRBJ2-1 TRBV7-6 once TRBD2 CASSLNRAGAYNEQFF TGTGCCAGCAGCTTAAATCGAGCGGGAGCCTACAATGAGCAGTTCTTC
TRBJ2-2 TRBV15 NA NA CATSRDRSNGELFF TGTGCCACCAGCAGAGATCGAAGTAACGGGGAGCTGTTTTTT
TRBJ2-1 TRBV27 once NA CASSLPSNEQFF TGTGCCAGCAGTTTACCCTCCAATGAGCAGTTCTTC
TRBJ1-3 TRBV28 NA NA CASSSDRASRGNTIYF TGTGCCAGCAGTTCCGATCGGGCCTCCCGTGGGAACACCATATATTTT
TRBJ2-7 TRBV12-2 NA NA CASRLVYIFLREQYF TGTGCAAGTCGCTTAGTGTATATCTTCCTCCGGGAGCAGTACTTC
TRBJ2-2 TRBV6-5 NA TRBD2 CASSGLAGVAGELFF TGTGCCAGCAGCGGACTAGCGGGAGTCGCCGGGGAGCTGTTTTTT
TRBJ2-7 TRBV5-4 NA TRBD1 CASSPTDRAPYEQYF TGTGCCAGCAGCCCCACGGACAGGGCGCCCTACGAGCAGTACTTC
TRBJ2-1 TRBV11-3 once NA CASSPHPDSSYNEQFF TGTGCCAGCAGTCCCCATCCCGATAGCTCCTACAATGAGCAGTTCTTC
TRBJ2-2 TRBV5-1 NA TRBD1 CASSLGQGPGELFF TGCGCCAGCAGCTTGGGACAGGGGCCCGGGGAGCTGTTTTTT
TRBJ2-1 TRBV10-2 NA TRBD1 CASTGDRGYEQFF TGCGCCAGCACGGGGGACAGGGGCTATGAGCAGTTCTTC
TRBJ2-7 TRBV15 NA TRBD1 CATSRPTWGQGSYEQYF TGTGCCACCAGCAGACCAACATGGGGACAGGGCTCCTACGAGCAGTACTTC
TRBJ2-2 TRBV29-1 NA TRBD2 CSVVTPASGSTGELFF TGCAGCGTTGTTACTCCGGCTAGCGGGAGTACCGGGGAGCTGTTTTTT